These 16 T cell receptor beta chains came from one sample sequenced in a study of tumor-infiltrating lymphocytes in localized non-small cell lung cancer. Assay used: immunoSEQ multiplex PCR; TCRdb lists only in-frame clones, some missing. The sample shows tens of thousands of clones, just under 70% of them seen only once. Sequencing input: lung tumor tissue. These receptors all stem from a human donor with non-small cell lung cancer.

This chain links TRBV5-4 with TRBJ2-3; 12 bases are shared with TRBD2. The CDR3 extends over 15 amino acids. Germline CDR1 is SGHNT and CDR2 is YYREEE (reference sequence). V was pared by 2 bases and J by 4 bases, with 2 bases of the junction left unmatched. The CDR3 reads CASSFGLAGSDTQYF. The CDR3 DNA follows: TGTGCCAGCAGCTTCGGACTAGCGGGGTCAGATACGCAGTATTTT.

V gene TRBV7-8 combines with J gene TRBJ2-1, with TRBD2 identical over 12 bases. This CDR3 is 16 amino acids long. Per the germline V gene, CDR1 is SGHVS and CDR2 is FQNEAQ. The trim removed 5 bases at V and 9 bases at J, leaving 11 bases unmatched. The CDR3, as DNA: TGTGCCAGCAGCCCCTGGACTAGCGGGGCTTCTGGTGAGCAGTTCTTC. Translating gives CASSPWTSGASGEQFF.

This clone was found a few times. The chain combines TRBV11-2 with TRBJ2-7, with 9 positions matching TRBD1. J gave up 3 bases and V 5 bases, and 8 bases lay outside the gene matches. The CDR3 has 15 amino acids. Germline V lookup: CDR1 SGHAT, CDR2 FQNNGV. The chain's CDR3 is CASSLGQGSGYEQYF. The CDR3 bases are TGTGCCAGCAGCCTGGGACAGGGTAGTGGCTACGAGCAGTACTTC.

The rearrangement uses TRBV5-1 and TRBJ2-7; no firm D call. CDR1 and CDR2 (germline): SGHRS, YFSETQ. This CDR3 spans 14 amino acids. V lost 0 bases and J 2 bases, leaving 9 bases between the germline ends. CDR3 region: CASSLERIAYEQYF. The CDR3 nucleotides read TGCGCCAGCAGCTTGGAACGGATAGCCTACGAGCAGTACTTC.

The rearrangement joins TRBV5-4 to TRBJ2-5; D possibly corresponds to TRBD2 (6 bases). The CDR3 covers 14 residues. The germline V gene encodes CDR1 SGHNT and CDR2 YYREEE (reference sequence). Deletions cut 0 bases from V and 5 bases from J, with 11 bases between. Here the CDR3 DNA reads TGTGCCAGCAGCTTGGAGACTAGTTTTGAGACCCAGTACTTC. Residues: CASSLETSFETQYF.

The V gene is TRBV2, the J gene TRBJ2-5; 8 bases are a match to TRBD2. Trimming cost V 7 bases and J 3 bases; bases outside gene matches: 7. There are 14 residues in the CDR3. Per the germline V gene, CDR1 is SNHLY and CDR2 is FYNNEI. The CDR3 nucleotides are TGTGCCAGCACCGGACTAGCTGGGAAAGAGACCCAGTACTTC. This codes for CASTGLAGKETQYF.

The CDR3 coding sequence is TGTGCCAGCAGCTCGGACAGTAACTATGGCTACACCTTC. This sequence encodes CASSSDSNYGYTF. This sequence joins TRBV5-6 and TRBJ1-2; a weak D match, TRBD1 (6 bases). Germline CDR1 SGHDT, CDR2 YYEEEE. The V gene lost 3 bases and the J gene lost 1 base, with 7 bases spanning the gap. The CDR3 runs 13 residues.

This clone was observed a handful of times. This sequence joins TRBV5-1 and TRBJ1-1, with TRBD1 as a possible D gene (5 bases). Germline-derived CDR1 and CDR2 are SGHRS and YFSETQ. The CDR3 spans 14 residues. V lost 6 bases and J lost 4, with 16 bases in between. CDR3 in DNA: TGCGCCAGCATTGACAGAGGGAGATCCACTGAAGCTTTCTTT. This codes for CASIDRGRSTEAFF.

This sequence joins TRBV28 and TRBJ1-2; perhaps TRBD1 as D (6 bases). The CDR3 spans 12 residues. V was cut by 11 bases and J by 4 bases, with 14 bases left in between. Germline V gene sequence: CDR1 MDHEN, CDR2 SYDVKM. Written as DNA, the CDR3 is TGTGCCCACGGCAGGGGAGGCTATGGCTACACCTTC. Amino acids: CAHGRGGYGYTF.

This CDR3 reads CASSQDTSGSINIQYF. The CDR3 nucleotides read TGCGCCAGCAGCCAAGATACGAGCGGGAGTATAAACATTCAGTACTTC. The chain links TRBV4-1 to TRBJ2-4; 8 bases are a match to TRBD2. This CDR3 spans 16 amino acids. Trimming removed 0 bases from V and 6 bases from J; junction bases left unmatched: 7. Germline CDR1 is MGHRA and CDR2 is YSYEKL.

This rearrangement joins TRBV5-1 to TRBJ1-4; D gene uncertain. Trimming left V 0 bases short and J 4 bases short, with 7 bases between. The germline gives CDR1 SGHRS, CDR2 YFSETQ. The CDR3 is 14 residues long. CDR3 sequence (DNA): TGCGCCAGCAGCTTGGGGCGAGGTAATGAAAAACTGTTTTTT. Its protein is CASSLGRGNEKLFF. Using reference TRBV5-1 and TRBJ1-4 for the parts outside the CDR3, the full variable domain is KAGVTQTPRYLIKTRGQQVTLSCSPISGHRSVSWYQQTPGQGLQFLFEYFSETQRNKGNFPGRFSGRQFSNSRSEMNVSTLELGDSALYLCASSLGRGNEKLFFGSGTQLSVL.

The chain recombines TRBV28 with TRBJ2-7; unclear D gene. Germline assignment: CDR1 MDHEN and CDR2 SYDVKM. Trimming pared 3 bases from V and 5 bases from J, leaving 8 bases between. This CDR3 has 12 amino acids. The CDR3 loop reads CASSFGGNEQYF. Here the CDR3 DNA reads TGTGCCAGCAGTTTTGGCGGAAACGAGCAGTACTTC.

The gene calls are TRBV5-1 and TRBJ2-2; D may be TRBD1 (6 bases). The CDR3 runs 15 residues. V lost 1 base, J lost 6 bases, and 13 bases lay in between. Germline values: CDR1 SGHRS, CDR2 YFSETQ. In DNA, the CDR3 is TGCGCCAGCAGCTTGATGCGACAGGTGCCCGGGGAGCTGTTTTTT. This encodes CASSLMRQVPGELFF.

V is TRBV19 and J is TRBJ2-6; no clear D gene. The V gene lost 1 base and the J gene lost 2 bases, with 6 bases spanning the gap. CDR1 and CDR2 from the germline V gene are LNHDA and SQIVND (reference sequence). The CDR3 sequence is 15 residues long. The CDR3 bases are TGTGCCAGTAGTATAGTGAGGACTGGGGCCAACGTCCTGACTTTC. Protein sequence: CASSIVRTGANVLTF. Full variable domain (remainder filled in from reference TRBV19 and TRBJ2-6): DGGITQSPKYLFRKEGQNVTLSCEQNLNHDAMYWYRQDPGQGLRLIYYSQIVNDFQKGDIAEGYSVSREKKESFPLTVTSAQKNPTAFYLCASSIVRTGANVLTFGAGSRLTVL.

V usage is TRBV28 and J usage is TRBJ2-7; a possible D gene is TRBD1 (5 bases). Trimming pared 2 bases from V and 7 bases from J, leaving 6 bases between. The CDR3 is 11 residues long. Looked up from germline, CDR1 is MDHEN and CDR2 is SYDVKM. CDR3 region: CASSLRQEQYF. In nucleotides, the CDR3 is TGTGCCAGCAGTTTAAGACAGGAGCAGTACTTC.

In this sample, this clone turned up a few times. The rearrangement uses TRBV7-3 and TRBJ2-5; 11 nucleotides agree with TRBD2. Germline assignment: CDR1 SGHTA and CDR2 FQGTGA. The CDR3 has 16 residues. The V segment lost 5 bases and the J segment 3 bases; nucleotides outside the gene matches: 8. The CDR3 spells CASSPGKLAGEETQYF. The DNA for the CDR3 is TGTGCCAGCAGCCCCGGAAAACTAGCGGGAGAAGAGACCCAGTACTTC.